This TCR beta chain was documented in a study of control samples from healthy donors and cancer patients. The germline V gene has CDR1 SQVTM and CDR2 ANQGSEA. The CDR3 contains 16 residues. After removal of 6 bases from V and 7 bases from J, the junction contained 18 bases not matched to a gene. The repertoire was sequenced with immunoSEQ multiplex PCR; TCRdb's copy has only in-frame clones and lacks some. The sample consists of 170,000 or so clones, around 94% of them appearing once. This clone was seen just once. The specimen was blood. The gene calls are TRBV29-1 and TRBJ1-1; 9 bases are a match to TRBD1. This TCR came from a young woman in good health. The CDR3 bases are TGCAGCGTCCATAGCAGGCCTACAGGGGGCGCGGATGAAGCTTTCTTT. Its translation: CSVHSRPTGGADEAFF.